The entry below gives a single T cell receptor (beta chain) sequence along with its context. The specificity of this receptor is unknown. Per-base qualities were not stored, and no clone one base away is much larger. Measured from the cysteine to the phenylalanine, the CDR3 is 12 residues long. Only CDR3 DNA remains: 36 bases, in frame from the first base. The junction shows trimming of 0 bases on V and 11 bases on J, plus 8 bases between the germline ends. CDR1 and CDR2 are read off the germline V gene as MGHRA and YSYEKL. This specimen comes from a study of cytomegalovirus exposure and HLA in healthy donors (dated by TCRdb to between 2016 and 2019). With respect to the entire study: According to a later analysis, the roughly 120 validation repertoires were produced on the same platform as the 680 or so repertoires of the first cohort. The study aimed to test whether signatures of past pathogen exposure could be identified by cataloging public T cell receptors. Along with the 666-subject first cohort, a separate validation cohort of around 110 different subjects was used. To predict cytomegalovirus infection status, the study combined high-throughput TCR immunosequencing, statistical association of individual TCRs with disease status, and machine learning.

Separate from the roughly 650-subject first cohort, the validation cohort of about 110 subjects was the group to which the donors belonged. What the work shows at the level of the full study, not this receptor alone: Subsequent analysis determined that TCRs grouped into clusters in the first cohort also showed a tendency toward co-occurrence across the 90 to 150 validation repertoires, and roughly 95% of cluster scores exceeded 0. In vitro tests confirmed that three of the cytomegalovirus-associated TCR beta chains recognize cytomegalovirus antigens. The study listed 170 or so TCR beta chains as associated with cytomegalovirus. According to the authors, the approach could potentially be generalized to other disease states and immunological phenotypes. The classifier was reported to diagnose cytomegalovirus status with high specificity and sensitivity in both the original and validation cohorts. A later analysis had no HLA typing for the validation cohort, so co-occurrence there was scored across all 110 or so repertoires. Most TCR sequences were seen in very few donors, while some public TCRs were found in many individuals.

Libraries were built with the immunoSEQ multiplex PCR assay. For the original study's pipeline: A statistical classification framework was built for diagnosing cytomegalovirus status from the catalog of TCR beta chain sequences. TCRdb carries this immuneACCESS record with in-frame sequences only. Its versions omit some clonotypes, under half of them owing to an unresolved V gene in the studies checked, with the rest unexplained. V and J calls and clone size are copied from that table; D and trimming were computed from the DNA. The table for this sample lists about 140,000 clones; 85% to 95% of them were counted only once. Of the sample, 1.5% to 2% is held by the ten largest clones.

This TCR was sampled from a man aged 18 to 30 in good health and CMV-seropositive. Sequencing used PBMCs. The rearrangement combines TRBV4-1 with TRBJ2-1; matching of 6 bases hints at TRBD1 as the D gene. The CDR3 in this case is CASSQDGGQQFF. The DNA sequence is given as TGCGCCAGCAGCCAAGATGGGGGCCAGCAGTTCTTC.